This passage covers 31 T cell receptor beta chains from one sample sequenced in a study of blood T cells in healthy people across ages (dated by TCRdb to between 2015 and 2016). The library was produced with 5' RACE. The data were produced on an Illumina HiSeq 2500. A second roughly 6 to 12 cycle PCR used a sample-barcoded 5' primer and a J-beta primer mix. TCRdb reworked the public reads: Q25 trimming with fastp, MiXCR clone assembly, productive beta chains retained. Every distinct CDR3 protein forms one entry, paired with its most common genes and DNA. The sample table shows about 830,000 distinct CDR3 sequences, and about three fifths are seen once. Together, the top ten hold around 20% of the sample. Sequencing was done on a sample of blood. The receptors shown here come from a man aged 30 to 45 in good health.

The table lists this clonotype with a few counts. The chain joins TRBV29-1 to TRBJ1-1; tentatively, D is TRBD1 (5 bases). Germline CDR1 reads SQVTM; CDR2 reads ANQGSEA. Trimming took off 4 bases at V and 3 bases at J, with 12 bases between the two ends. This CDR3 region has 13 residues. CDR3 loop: CSVARGGDTEAFF. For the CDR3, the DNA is TGCAGCGTTGCCCGGGGAGGGGACACTGAAGCTTTCTTT.

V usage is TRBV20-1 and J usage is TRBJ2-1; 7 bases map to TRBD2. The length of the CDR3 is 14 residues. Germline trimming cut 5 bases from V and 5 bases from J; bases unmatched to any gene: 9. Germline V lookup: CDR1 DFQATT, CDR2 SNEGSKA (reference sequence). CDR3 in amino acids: CSAPRLASNNEQFF. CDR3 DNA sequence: TGCAGTGCTCCGCGACTAGCTAGTAACAATGAGCAGTTCTTC.

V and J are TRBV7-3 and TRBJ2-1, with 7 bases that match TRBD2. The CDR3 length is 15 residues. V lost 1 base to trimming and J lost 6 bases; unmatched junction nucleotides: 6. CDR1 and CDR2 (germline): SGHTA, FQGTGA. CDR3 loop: CASSLIGGRLNEQFF. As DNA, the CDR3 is TGTGCCAGCAGCTTAATAGGCGGGAGACTCAATGAGCAGTTCTTC.

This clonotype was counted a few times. The CDR3 bases are TGTGCCACCAGCAGAGATCGGACAGGGACGAGAGAGCAGTACTTC. This gives the protein CATSRDRTGTREQYF. This sequence joins TRBV15 and TRBJ2-7; 8 nucleotides align to TRBD1. Germline V CDR1 and CDR2: LNHNV, YYDKDF (reference sequence). V was clipped by 0 bases and J by 7 bases; unmatched bases: 8. There are 15 residues in the CDR3.

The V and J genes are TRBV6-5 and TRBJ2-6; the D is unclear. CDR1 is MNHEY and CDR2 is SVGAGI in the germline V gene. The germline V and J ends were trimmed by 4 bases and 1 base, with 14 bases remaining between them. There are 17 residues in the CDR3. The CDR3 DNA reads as TGTGCCAGCAGTTTCCTCCCCCGAGGATCTGGGGCCAACGTCCTGACTTTC. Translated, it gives CASSFLPRGSGANVLTF.

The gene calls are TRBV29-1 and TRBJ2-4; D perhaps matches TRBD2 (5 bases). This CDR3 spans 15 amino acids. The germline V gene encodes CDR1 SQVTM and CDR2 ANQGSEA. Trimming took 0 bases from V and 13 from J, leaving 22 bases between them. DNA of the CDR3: TGCAGCGTTGAAGATCATGGGAGTGTACCCTACAAGCAGTACTTC. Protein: CSVEDHGSVPYKQYF.

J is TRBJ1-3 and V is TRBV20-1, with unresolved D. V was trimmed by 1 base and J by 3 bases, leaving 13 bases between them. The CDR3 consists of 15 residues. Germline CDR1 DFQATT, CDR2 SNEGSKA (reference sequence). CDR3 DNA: TGCAGTGCTAGAGCTACTACGCGACTTGGAAACACCATATATTTT. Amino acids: CSARATTRLGNTIYF.

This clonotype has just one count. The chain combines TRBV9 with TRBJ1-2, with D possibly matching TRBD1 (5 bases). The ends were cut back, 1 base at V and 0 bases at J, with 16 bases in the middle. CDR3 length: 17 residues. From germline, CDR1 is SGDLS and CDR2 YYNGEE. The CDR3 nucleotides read TGTGCCAGCAGCGTAAATCAGGGTGTGGAGTCTAACTATGGCTACACCTTC. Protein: CASSVNQGVESNYGYTF.

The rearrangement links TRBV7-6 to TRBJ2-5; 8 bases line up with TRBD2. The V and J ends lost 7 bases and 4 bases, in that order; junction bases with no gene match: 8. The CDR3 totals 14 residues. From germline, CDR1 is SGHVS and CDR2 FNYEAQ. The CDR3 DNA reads TGTGCCAGCACCACGGGAGGGCCGGTAGAGACCCAGTACTTC. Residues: CASTTGGPVETQYF.

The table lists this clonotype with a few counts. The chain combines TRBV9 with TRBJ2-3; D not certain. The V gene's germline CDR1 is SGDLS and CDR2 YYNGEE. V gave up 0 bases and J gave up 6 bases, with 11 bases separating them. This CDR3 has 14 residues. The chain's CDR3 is CASSVGDQRDTQYF. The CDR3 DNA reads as TGTGCCAGCAGCGTAGGAGACCAACGCGATACGCAGTATTTT.

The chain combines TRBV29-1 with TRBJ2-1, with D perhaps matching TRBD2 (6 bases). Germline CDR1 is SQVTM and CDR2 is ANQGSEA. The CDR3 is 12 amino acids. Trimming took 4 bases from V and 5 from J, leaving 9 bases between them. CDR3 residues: CSVGSGNNEQFF. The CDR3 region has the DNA TGCAGCGTTGGTAGCGGCAACAATGAGCAGTTCTTC.

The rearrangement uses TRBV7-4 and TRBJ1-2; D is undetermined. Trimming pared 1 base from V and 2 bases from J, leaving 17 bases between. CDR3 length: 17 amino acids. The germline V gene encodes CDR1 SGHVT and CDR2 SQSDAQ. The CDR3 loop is CASSLVWADPRNYGYTF. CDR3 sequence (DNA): TGTGCCAGCAGCTTAGTCTGGGCAGATCCGAGAAACTATGGCTACACCTTC.

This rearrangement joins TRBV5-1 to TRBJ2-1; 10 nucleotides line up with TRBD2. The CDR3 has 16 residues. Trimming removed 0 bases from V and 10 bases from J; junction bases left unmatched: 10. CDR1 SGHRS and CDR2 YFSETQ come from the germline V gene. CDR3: CASSLALAGEPIEQFF. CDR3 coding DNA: TGCGCCAGCAGCTTGGCCCTAGCGGGGGAACCGATCGAGCAGTTCTTC.

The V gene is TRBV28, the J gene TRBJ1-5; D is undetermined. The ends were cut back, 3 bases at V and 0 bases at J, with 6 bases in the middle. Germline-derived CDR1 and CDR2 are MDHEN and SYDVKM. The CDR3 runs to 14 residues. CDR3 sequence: CASSFFPSNQPQHF. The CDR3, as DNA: TGTGCCAGCAGTTTCTTCCCTAGCAATCAGCCCCAGCATTTT. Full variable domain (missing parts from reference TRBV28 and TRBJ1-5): DVKVTQSSRYLVKRTGEKVFLECVQDMDHENMFWYRQDPGLGLRLIYFSYDVKMKEKGDIPEGYSVSREKKERFSLILESASTNQTSMYLCASSFFPSNQPQHFGDGTRLSIL.

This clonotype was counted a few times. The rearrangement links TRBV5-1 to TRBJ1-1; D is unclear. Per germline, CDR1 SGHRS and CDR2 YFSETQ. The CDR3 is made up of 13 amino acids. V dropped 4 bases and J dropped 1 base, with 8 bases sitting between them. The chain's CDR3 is CASSTAPNTEAFF. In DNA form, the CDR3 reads TGCGCCAGCAGCACCGCCCCGAACACTGAAGCTTTCTTT.

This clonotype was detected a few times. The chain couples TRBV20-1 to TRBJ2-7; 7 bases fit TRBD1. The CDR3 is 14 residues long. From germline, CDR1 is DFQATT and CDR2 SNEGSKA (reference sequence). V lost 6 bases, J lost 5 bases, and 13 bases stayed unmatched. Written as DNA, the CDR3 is TGCAGTGCCCAAAAGGGGGCTATCGTAAACGAGCAGTACTTC. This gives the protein CSAQKGAIVNEQYF.

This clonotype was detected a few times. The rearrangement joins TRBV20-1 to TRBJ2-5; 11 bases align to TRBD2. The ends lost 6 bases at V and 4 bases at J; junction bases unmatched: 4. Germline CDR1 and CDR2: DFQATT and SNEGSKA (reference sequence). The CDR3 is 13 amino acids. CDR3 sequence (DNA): TGCAGTGCAGTAGCGGGAGGGCTAGAGACCCAGTACTTC. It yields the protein CSAVAGGLETQYF.

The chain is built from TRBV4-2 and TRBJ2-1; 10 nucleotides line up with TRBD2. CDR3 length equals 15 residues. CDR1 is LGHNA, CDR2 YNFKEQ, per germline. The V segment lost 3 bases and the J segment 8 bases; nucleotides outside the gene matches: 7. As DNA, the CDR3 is TGTGCCAGCAGCCACCAGCGGGGGGGCTCTTATGAGCAGTTCTTC. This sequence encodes CASSHQRGGSYEQFF.

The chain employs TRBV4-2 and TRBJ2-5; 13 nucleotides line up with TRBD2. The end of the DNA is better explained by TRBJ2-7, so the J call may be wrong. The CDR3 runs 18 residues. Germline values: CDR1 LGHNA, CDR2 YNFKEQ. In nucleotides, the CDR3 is TGTGCCAGCAGCCAAGATCCGACTAGCGGGGGGACCCCCTACGAGCAGTACTTC. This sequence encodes CASSQDPTSGGTPYEQYF.

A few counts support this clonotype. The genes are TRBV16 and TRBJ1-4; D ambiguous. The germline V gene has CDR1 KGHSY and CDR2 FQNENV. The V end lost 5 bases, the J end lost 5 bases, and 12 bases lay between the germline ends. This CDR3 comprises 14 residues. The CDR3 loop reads CASSSRAVNEKLFF. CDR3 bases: TGTGCCAGCAGCAGCCGGGCCGTGAATGAAAAACTGTTTTTT.

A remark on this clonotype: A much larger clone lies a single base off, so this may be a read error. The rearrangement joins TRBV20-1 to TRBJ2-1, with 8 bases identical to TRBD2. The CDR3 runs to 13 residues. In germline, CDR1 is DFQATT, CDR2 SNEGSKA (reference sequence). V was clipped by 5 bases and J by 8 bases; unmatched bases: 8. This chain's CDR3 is CSAPASGSDEQFF. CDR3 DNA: TGCAGTGCTCCAGCCAGCGGGAGTGATGAGCAGTTCTTC.

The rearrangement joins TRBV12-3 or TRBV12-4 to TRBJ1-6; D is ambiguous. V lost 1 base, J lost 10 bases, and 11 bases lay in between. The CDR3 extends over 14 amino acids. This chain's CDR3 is CASSLDASFSPLHF. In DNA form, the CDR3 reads TGTGCCAGCAGTTTAGACGCATCTTTCTCACCCCTCCACTTT.

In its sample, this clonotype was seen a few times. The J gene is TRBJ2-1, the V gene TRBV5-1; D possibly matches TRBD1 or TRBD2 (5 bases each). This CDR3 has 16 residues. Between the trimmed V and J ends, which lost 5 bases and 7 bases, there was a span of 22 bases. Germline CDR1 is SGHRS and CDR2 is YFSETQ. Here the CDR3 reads CASRYNRDAGGNEQFF. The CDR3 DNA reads TGCGCCAGCAGGTATAACCGGGACGCCGGAGGAAATGAGCAGTTCTTC.

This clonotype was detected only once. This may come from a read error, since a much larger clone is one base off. The CDR3 DNA reads TGTGTCAGCAGCCAGCAGGGGGCAGAGACCCAGTACTTC. It translates to CVSSQQGAETQYF. J is TRBJ2-5 and V is TRBV4-2; 8 bases map to TRBD1. The germline V gene has CDR1 LGHNA and CDR2 YNFKEQ. The CDR3 consists of 13 residues.

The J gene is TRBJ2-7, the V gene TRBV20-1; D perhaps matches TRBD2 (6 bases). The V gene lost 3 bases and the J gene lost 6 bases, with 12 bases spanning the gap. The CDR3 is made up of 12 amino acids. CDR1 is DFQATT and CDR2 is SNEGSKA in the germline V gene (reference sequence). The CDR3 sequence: CSARTEGGEQYF. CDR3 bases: TGCAGTGCTAGGACGGAGGGAGGCGAGCAGTACTTC.

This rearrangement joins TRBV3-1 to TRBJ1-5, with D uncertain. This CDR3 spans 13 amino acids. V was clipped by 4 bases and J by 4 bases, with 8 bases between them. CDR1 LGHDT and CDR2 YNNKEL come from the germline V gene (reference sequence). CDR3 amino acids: CASSPAENQPQHF. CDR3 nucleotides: TGTGCCAGCAGCCCGGCAGAGAATCAGCCCCAGCATTTT.

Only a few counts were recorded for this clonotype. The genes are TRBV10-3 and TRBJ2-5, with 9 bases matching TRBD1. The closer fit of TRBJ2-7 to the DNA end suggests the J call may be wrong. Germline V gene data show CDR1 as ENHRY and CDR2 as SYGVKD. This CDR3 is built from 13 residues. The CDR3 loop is CAIGRDRDYEQYF. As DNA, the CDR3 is TGTGCCATCGGGAGGGACAGGGACTACGAGCAGTACTTC.

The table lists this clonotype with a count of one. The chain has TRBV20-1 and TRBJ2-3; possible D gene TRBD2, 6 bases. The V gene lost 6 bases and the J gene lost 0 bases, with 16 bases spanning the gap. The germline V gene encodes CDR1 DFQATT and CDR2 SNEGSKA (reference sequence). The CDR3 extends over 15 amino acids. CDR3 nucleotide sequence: TGCAGTGCCACCGGGACTCCTTTCAGCACAGATACGCAGTATTTT. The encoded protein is CSATGTPFSTDTQYF.

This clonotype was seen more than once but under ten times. This chain's CDR3 is CASSRRQVNTDTQYF. CDR3 coding DNA: TGTGCCAGCAGCCGCCGACAGGTGAACACAGATACGCAGTATTTT. The rearrangement joins TRBV7-2 to TRBJ2-3, with D perhaps matching TRBD1 (6 bases). V lost 5 bases to trimming and J lost 2 bases, with 14 bases between them. Germline CDR1 is SGHTA and CDR2 is FQGNSA. CDR3 length: 15 amino acids.

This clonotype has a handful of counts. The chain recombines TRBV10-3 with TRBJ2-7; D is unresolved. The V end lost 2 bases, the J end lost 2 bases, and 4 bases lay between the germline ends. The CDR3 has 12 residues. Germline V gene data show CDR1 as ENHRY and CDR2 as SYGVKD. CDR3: CAISETPYEQYF. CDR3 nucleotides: TGTGCCATCAGTGAGACCCCCTACGAGCAGTACTTC.

CDR3 loop: CASSGESTDTQYF. The CDR3 DNA reads as TGTGCCAGCAGTGGCGAGAGCACAGATACGCAGTATTTT. The chain links TRBV12-3 or TRBV12-4 to TRBJ2-3, with D hard to call. The CDR3 spans 13 residues. Trimming shortened V by 5 bases and J by 0 bases, and 6 bases separated the two germline ends.